The clone carrying this T cell receptor beta chain was observed once. The source of the sample is a study of CD8 T cells in Susac syndrome. Germline assignment: CDR1 SGHTA and CDR2 FQGNSA. Losses at the gene ends were 6 bases for V and 1 base for J; bases not matched to a gene: 10. The CDR3 is 17 residues long. The sequenced target, TCR beta, came from blood CD8+ and CD4+ T cells. Healthy donors formed controls matched for age and sex. FACS enriched CD8+ TEMRA cells, while bulk CD8+ and CD4+ were negatively isolated. The authors reverse transcribed 0.5 to 1 ug RNA with random hexamers. Multiplex immunoSEQ PCR targeted 54 Vbeta and 13 Jbeta TCR beta segments. TCRdb reanalysed the immunoSEQ multiplex PCR reads using MiXCR and keeps one entry per CDR3 protein. The sample has fewer than 200,000 distinct CDR3 sequences; 80% to 95% are singletons.

The sequence was obtained from a human donor in good health. Material for sequencing was CD4+ T cells from PBMCs. The chain joins TRBV7-2 to TRBJ2-4; 9 bases are a match to TRBD1. Here the CDR3 DNA reads TGTGCCAGCAGATCTCATTCCGGGACAGGGGCCAAAAACATTCAGTACTTC. Translating it yields CASRSHSGTGAKNIQYF. Complete variable domain (other parts from reference TRBV7-2 and TRBJ2-4): GAGVSQSPSNKVTEKGKDVELRCDPISGHTALYWYRQSLGQGLEFLIYFQGNSAPDKSGLPSDRFSAERTGGSVSTLTIQRTQQEDSAVYLCASRSHSGTGAKNIQYFGAGTRLSVL.